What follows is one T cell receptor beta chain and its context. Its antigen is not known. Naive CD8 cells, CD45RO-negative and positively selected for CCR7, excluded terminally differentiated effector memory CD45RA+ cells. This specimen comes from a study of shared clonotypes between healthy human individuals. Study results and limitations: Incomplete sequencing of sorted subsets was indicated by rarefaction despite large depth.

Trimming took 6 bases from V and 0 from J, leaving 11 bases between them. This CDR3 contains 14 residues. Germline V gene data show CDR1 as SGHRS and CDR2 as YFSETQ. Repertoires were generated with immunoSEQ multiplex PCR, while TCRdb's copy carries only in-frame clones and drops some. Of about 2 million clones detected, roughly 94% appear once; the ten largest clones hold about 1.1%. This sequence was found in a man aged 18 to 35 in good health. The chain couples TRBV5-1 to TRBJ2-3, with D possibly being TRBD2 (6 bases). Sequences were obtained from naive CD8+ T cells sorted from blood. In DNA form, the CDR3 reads TGCGCCAGCAACTCACGGGGGAGCACAGATACGCAGTATTTT. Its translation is CASNSRGSTDTQYF.